What follows are 26 T cell receptor beta chains derived from one specimen sequenced in a study of beta chain features in type 1 diabetes. No cognate antigen is known for these TCRs. The whole isolated RNA underwent reverse transcription, so sequencing captured expressed TCRB transcripts. Some clones are missing from TCRdb's copy, which holds only in-frame ones; the method was immunoSEQ multiplex PCR. The profile shows fewer than 300,000 clones, around 20% of them singletons. Study outcomes and limitations: Type 1 diabetes patients had TCRB CDR3s that were shorter (moderately but significantly so) in all four CD4+ subsets.

The specimen sequenced was naive CD4+ T cells from blood. The source of these receptors is a woman aged 35 to 49 with type 1 diabetes.

This clone was counted between two and nine times. The chain has TRBV28 and TRBJ2-7; 7 bases map to TRBD2. The CDR3 spans 15 residues. V was pared by 6 bases and J by 0 bases, with 8 bases of the junction left unmatched. Germline CDR1 and CDR2: MDHEN and SYDVKM. CDR3 bases: TGTGCCAGCAGCGCTGGAGCGGGGCTCTCCTACGAGCAGTACTTC. It codes for CASSAGAGLSYEQYF. Full variable domain (remainder filled in from reference TRBV28 and TRBJ2-7): DVKVTQSSRYLVKRTGEKVFLECVQDMDHENMFWYRQDPGLGLRLIYFSYDVKMKEKGDIPEGYSVSREKKERFSLILESASTNQTSMYLCASSAGAGLSYEQYFGPGTRLTVT.

In this sample, this clone turned up a few times. V and J are TRBV4-3 and TRBJ1-1; D is uncertain. V was pared by 1 base and J by 5 bases, with 5 bases between. CDR3 size: 12 residues. Germline V gene lookup returns CDR1 LGHNA and CDR2 YSLEER. CDR3 in amino acids: CASSQGQTEAFF. The CDR3 DNA reads as TGCGCCAGCAGCCAAGGTCAGACTGAAGCTTTCTTT.

This clone has only a few counts. The CDR3 nucleotides read TGCAGCGGAAAGGACAGGGTGGACACTGAAGCTTTCTTT. This codes for CSGKDRVDTEAFF. This rearrangement joins TRBV29-1 to TRBJ1-1; 8 bases match TRBD1. J lost 3 bases, V lost 7 bases, and 7 bases had no gene match. The length of the CDR3 is 13 residues. Germline loops: CDR1 SQVTM, CDR2 ANQGSEA. Complete variable domain (other parts from reference TRBV29-1 and TRBJ1-1): SAVISQKPSRDICQRGTSLTIQCQVDSQVTMMFWYRQQPGQSLTLIATANQGSEATYESGFVIDKFPISRPNLTFSTLTVSNMSPEDSSIYLCSGKDRVDTEAFFGQGTRLTVV.

The J gene is TRBJ1-5, the V gene TRBV7-9; 7 bases fit TRBD1. CDR1 and CDR2 from the germline V gene are SEHNR and FQNEAQ (reference sequence). The ends lost 5 bases at V and 4 bases at J; junction bases unmatched: 5. CDR3 length: 14 residues. The CDR3 protein is CASSGQDSNQPQHF. The CDR3 DNA follows: TGTGCCAGCAGCGGACAGGACTCAAATCAGCCCCAGCATTTT.

This clone was seen a handful of times. This sample includes further DNA sequences coding for the same CDR3. V is TRBV2 and J is TRBJ2-7; D uncertain. The CDR3 is 12 amino acids. The V gene's germline CDR1 is SNHLY and CDR2 FYNNEI. Trimming pared 6 bases from V and 0 bases from J, leaving 6 bases between. CDR3 region: CASSPSSYEQYF. CDR3 in DNA: TGTGCCAGCAGCCCGAGCTCCTACGAGCAGTACTTC.

This clone has only a few counts. The chain recombines TRBV9 with TRBJ2-1; 11 nucleotides line up with TRBD2. The germline V gene encodes CDR1 SGDLS and CDR2 YYNGEE. The CDR3 is 19 residues long. The V segment lost 3 bases and the J segment 0 bases; nucleotides outside the gene matches: 11. The CDR3 reads CASSASGTSGSFSYNEQFF. In DNA, the CDR3 is TGTGCCAGCAGCGCCTCCGGGACTAGCGGTTCTTTCTCCTACAATGAGCAGTTCTTC.

The chain joins TRBV18 to TRBJ2-7; the D is unclear. This CDR3 has 13 amino acids. V was shortened by 3 bases and J by 9 bases, with 15 bases between the two germline ends. Looked up from germline, CDR1 is KGHSH and CDR2 is LQKENI. CDR3 sequence reads: CASSPALYYGQYF. As DNA, the CDR3 is TGTGCCAGCTCACCCGCACTATACTATGGGCAGTACTTC.

The J gene is TRBJ2-7, the V gene TRBV5-4, with TRBD2 matching over 12 bases. Trimming took 4 bases from V and 0 from J; bases not matched to a gene: 5. Germline V gene data show CDR1 as SGHNT and CDR2 as YYREEE (reference sequence). This CDR3 has 16 amino acids. CDR3 region: CASSRGLAGSSYEQYF. CDR3 DNA sequence: TGTGCCAGCAGCCGAGGACTAGCGGGAAGCTCCTACGAGCAGTACTTC.

This clone occurred a few times. The chain couples TRBV2 to TRBJ1-1; TRBD1 is a possible D gene (6 bases). The germline V and J ends were trimmed by 4 bases and 0 bases, with 9 bases remaining between them. The CDR3 length is 14 residues. In germline, CDR1 is SNHLY, CDR2 FYNNEI. CDR3 residues: CASSVNRVNTEAFF. The CDR3 DNA sequence: TGTGCCAGCAGTGTAAACAGGGTGAACACTGAAGCTTTCTTT.

This clone was recorded a few times. The chain carries TRBV28 and TRBJ2-1; 8 nucleotides line up with TRBD2. Germline lookup yields CDR1 MDHEN and CDR2 SYDVKM. The CDR3 runs 14 residues. Trimming at V came to 4 bases and at J to 7 bases, leaving 6 bases not matched to a gene. The CDR3 loop is CASSSGGLRNEQFF. CDR3 bases: TGTGCCAGCAGTTCGGGGGGGCTCCGAAATGAGCAGTTCTTC. The whole variable domain, remainder taken from reference TRBV28 and TRBJ2-1, is DVKVTQSSRYLVKRTGEKVFLECVQDMDHENMFWYRQDPGLGLRLIYFSYDVKMKEKGDIPEGYSVSREKKERFSLILESASTNQTSMYLCASSSGGLRNEQFFGPGTRLTVL.

This clone was seen only a few times. Different DNA sequences within this sample yield the same CDR3. V gene TRBV18 combines with J gene TRBJ1-5, with D tentatively TRBD1 (6 bases). CDR3 length: 15 residues. The germline V and J ends were trimmed by 3 bases and 2 bases, with 11 bases remaining between them. Germline values: CDR1 KGHSH, CDR2 LQKENI. The CDR3 protein is CASSPTGSGNQPQHF. Here the CDR3 DNA reads TGTGCCAGCTCACCGACAGGTAGCGGCAATCAGCCCCAGCATTTT.

The chain couples TRBV14 to TRBJ2-1; 11 positions agree with TRBD2. J was trimmed by 4 bases and V by 4 bases; bases with no gene match: 6. CDR3 length equals 16 residues. The germline V gene encodes CDR1 SGHDN and CDR2 FVKESK. The CDR3 protein is CASSRPGLAVYNEQFF. In DNA, the CDR3 is TGTGCCAGCAGCCGACCGGGACTAGCGGTTTACAATGAGCAGTTCTTC. The full variable domain, rest sourced from reference TRBV14 and TRBJ2-1, is EAGVTQFPSHSVIEKGQTVTLRCDPISGHDNLYWYRRVMGKEIKFLLHFVKESKQDESGMPNNRFLAERTGGTYSTLKVQPAELEDSGVYFCASSRPGLAVYNEQFFGPGTRLTVL.

The table lists this clone with a few counts. The rearrangement links TRBV27 to TRBJ1-5, with 7 bases aligning to TRBD1. The J segment lost 5 bases and the V segment lost 3 bases, leaving 7 bases of the junction unmatched. This CDR3 comprises 15 residues. Germline-derived CDR1 and CDR2 are MNHEY and SMNVEV (reference sequence). The CDR3 sequence: CASSFTGQSYQPQHF. CDR3 coding DNA: TGTGCCAGCAGTTTTACGGGACAGAGTTATCAGCCCCAGCATTTT.

The chain carries TRBV6-5 and TRBJ2-2; D may be TRBD1 (6 bases). The germline V gene encodes CDR1 MNHEY and CDR2 SVGAGI. V lost 0 bases to trimming and J lost 3 bases, with 11 bases between them. The CDR3 runs to 16 residues. The CDR3 DNA sequence: TGTGCCAGCAGTTACTCAGGGGGTGTTTACACCGGGGAGCTGTTTTTT. This codes for CASSYSGGVYTGELFF.

This clone was counted a few times. The V call is TRBV9, the J call TRBJ1-6; D remains ambiguous. Germline V gene sequence: CDR1 SGDLS, CDR2 YYNGEE. The length of the CDR3 is 15 residues. The V end was cut by 0 bases, the J end by 5 bases, with 9 bases between. The CDR3 DNA sequence: TGTGCCAGCAGCGTAGTGGCAGCGAATAATTCACCCCTCCACTTT. Protein product: CASSVVAANNSPLHF.

V usage is TRBV7-9 and J usage is TRBJ2-7; perhaps TRBD1 as D (5 bases). The V end was cut by 4 bases, the J end by 0 bases, with 10 bases between. CDR1 and CDR2 (germline): SEHNR, FQNEAQ (reference sequence). The CDR3 is made up of 14 amino acids. Here the CDR3 reads CASSSGANSYEQYF. The CDR3 DNA is TGTGCCAGCAGCTCTGGGGCGAACTCCTACGAGCAGTACTTC.

This clone has only a few counts. V usage is TRBV7-2 and J usage is TRBJ2-7, with a tentative D call TRBD1 (6 bases). The ends were cut back, 5 bases at V and 4 bases at J, with 12 bases in the middle. Germline assignment: CDR1 SGHTA and CDR2 FQGNSA. The CDR3 consists of 13 residues. The CDR3 DNA reads TGTGCCAGCAGCAGAGTCAGGGGTTACGAGCAGTACTTC. Protein product: CASSRVRGYEQYF. The complete variable domain, with remaining parts taken from reference TRBV7-2 and TRBJ2-7, reads GAGVSQSPSNKVTEKGKDVELRCDPISGHTALYWYRQSLGQGLEFLIYFQGNSAPDKSGLPSDRFSAERTGGSVSTLTIQRTQQEDSAVYLCASSRVRGYEQYFGPGTRLTVT.

This clone was seen a few times. This CDR3 reads CASSWRDQPQHF. Written as DNA, the CDR3 is TGTGCCAGCAGTTGGAGAGATCAGCCCCAGCATTTT. The rearrangement joins TRBV7-9 to TRBJ1-5; D is ambiguous. CDR3 size: 12 residues. Trimming pared 6 bases from V and 5 bases from J, leaving 8 bases between. Germline CDR1 reads SEHNR; CDR2 reads FQNEAQ (reference sequence).

This clone occurred a few times. This sequence joins TRBV30 and TRBJ2-1; 7 bases match TRBD1. The CDR3 is 13 residues long. The J segment lost 10 bases and the V segment lost 2 bases, leaving 8 bases of the junction unmatched. Germline assignment: CDR1 GTSNPN and CDR2 SVGIG (reference sequence). Here the CDR3 DNA reads TGTGCCTGGAGTTCGGACAGGTCCTTGGAGCAGTTCTTC. It codes for CAWSSDRSLEQFF.

In its sample, this clone was seen a few times. The V gene is TRBV7-9, the J gene TRBJ1-1; TRBD1 might be the D (6 bases). V was shortened by 5 bases and J by 12 bases, with 16 bases between the two germline ends. CDR1 and CDR2 from the germline V gene are SEHNR and FQNEAQ (reference sequence). The CDR3 extends over 12 amino acids. CDR3 protein: CASSRDKGVTFF. The CDR3 DNA reads as TGTGCCAGCAGCAGGGACAAGGGGGTTACTTTCTTT.

This clone was detected a few times. The chain employs TRBV5-1 and TRBJ1-1; unclear D gene. Germline CDR1 and CDR2: SGHRS and YFSETQ. Deletions cut 5 bases from V and 3 bases from J, with 17 bases between. The CDR3 totals 15 residues. DNA of the CDR3: TGCGCCAGCAGGGAGGTCCTGGGCGGGGACACTGAAGCTTTCTTT. Protein product: CASREVLGGDTEAFF.

This clone was seen a few times. The J gene is TRBJ2-1, the V gene TRBV9, with 13 bases aligning to TRBD2. Germline CDR1 SGDLS, CDR2 YYNGEE. This CDR3 region has 16 residues. J gave up 7 bases and V 4 bases, and 8 bases lay outside the gene matches. CDR3 bases: TGTGCCAGCAGCAGGGGACTAGCGGGATCTCCAAATGAGCAGTTCTTC. This gives the protein CASSRGLAGSPNEQFF.

This clone turned up a few times. The J gene is TRBJ2-3, the V gene TRBV28; 7 nucleotides agree with TRBD1. The CDR3 length is 15 residues. Per germline, CDR1 MDHEN and CDR2 SYDVKM. The V gene end was trimmed by 5 bases and the J gene end by 1 base; junction bases not matched to a gene: 6. The CDR3 is CASSRQGVGTDTQYF. The DNA for the CDR3 is TGTGCCAGCAGTCGACAGGGAGTGGGCACAGATACGCAGTATTTT.

This clone occurred a few times. The V and J genes are TRBV7-3 and TRBJ2-5; TRBD1 is a possible D gene (5 bases). Looked up from germline, CDR1 is SGHTA and CDR2 is FQGTGA. V lost 0 bases to trimming and J lost 5 bases, with 10 bases between them. The CDR3 is made up of 14 amino acids. The CDR3 spells CASSLTGGHETQYF. The CDR3 DNA follows: TGTGCCAGCAGCTTAACGGGTGGACACGAGACCCAGTACTTC.

This clone was counted only a few times. V is TRBV27 and J is TRBJ1-2; 7 bases fit TRBD1. Germline V gene sequence: CDR1 MNHEY, CDR2 SMNVEV (reference sequence). The CDR3 has 14 residues. V lost 1 base to trimming and J lost 8 bases; unmatched junction nucleotides: 7. DNA for the CDR3: TGTGCCAGCAGTTTATGGGTTAACAGGGGAGGCTACACCTTC. Protein sequence: CASSLWVNRGGYTF.

The chain has TRBV5-1 and TRBJ2-1, with D possibly TRBD2 on 5 matching bases. Germline loops: CDR1 SGHRS, CDR2 YFSETQ. Deletions cut 4 bases from V and 6 bases from J, with 11 bases between. CDR3 size: 13 residues. The CDR3 reads CASSAGRLNEQFF. The CDR3 nucleotides are TGCGCCAGCAGCGCGGGCCGACTCAATGAGCAGTTCTTC.